This TCR beta chain comes out of a study of blood T cell repertoires in COVID-19. Study in general: Acute and convalescent COVID-19 samples came from the United States, Italy and Spain.

Clones were sequenced by immunoSEQ multiplex PCR, and TCRdb holds only the in-frame ones, with some missing. The data show fewer than 250,000 clones, roughly 84% seen once. The TCR was taken from a young man with active or convalescent COVID-19. Sequencing was performed on peripheral blood.

CDR3 region: CASSNRNSNEKLFF. CDR3 nucleotide sequence: TGTGCCAGTAGCAACAGGAACTCTAATGAAAAACTGTTTTTT. The chain employs TRBV19 and TRBJ1-4; the D gene is possibly TRBD1 (5 bases). V was cut by 6 bases and J by 3 bases, with 11 bases left in between. Per the germline V gene, CDR1 is LNHDA and CDR2 is SQIVND (reference sequence). The CDR3 runs to 14 residues.